These T cell receptor beta chains were read from a single sample in a study of T cell repertoires in cytomegalovirus infection. Via MiXCR, TCRdb re-called the reads, giving one row per CDR3 protein. The profile shows about 180,000 distinct CDR3 sequences, 14% of them singletons. Material for sequencing was PBMCs. These receptors were collected from a human donor in good health (CMV status not recorded). Some clones in this sample may be carry-over from other donors' samples. The CDR3 runs from the conserved cysteine through the conserved F or W. D genes are given only for firm matches. Only some rows state a clone size, as once, few, many or a class for expanded clones.

abundance,d_gene,j_gene,v_gene,CDR3nt,CDR3aa
NA,TRBD2,TRBJ2-3,TRBV19,TGTGCCAGTAGTATAAAAGGACTAGCGGGGAGCACAGATACGCAGTATTTT,CASSIKGLAGSTDTQYF
NA,TRBD1,TRBJ1-2,TRBV28,TGTGCCAGCAGCCAGGGACAGTTCCTATTCGGCTACACCTTC,CASSQGQFLFGYTF
NA,TRBD1,TRBJ2-6,TRBV5-6,TGTGCCAGCAGCCCCGGGACAGGGGGCTCTGGGGCCAACGTCCTGACTTTC,CASSPGTGGSGANVLTF
many,NA,TRBJ2-5,TRBV7-8,TGTGCCAGCAGCTCTAGACAGACCGAGCCCCAAGAGACCCAGTACTTC,CASSSRQTEPQETQYF
few,NA,TRBJ2-7,TRBV18,TGTGCCAGCTCACCCTTGACAGGAACCGAGCAGTACTTC,CASSPLTGTEQYF
NA,NA,TRBJ1-1,TRBV3-1,TGTGCCAGCAGCCCGGACTCCCGAGGAGCTTTCTTT,CASSPDSRGAFF
few,NA,TRBJ1-2,TRBV6-2/TRBV6-3,TGTGCCAGCAGTTACGAGGGGTACGACTACACCTTC,CASSYEGYDYTF
many,NA,TRBJ1-1,TRBV5-1,TGCGCCAGCAGCTTGCCCGGGAATGAAGCTTTCTTT,CASSLPGNEAFF
large,NA,TRBJ1-1,TRBV20-1,TGCAGTGCTAGTTCCATTGAAAGGGATTCCACTGAAGCTTTCTTT,CSASSIERDSTEAFF
NA,NA,TRBJ1-5,TRBV3-1,TGTGCCAGCAGCCAAGATTCGCGACAGCCCCAGCATTTT,CASSQDSRQPQHF
many,NA,TRBJ1-4,TRBV7-8,TGTGCCAGCAGCAAGGGGCCGGGGCAGCGGGAAAAACTGTTTTTT,CASSKGPGQREKLFF
few,NA,TRBJ2-5,TRBV11-2,TGTGCCAGCAGCTCCGGGGTCAGCCAAGAGACCCAGTACTTC,CASSSGVSQETQYF
many,NA,TRBJ1-1,TRBV28,TGTGCCAGCAGTTCCTCATTCCTGGACAGCCGAAACACTGAAGCTTTCTTT,CASSSSFLDSRNTEAFF
NA,NA,TRBJ2-1,TRBV19,TGTGCCAGTAGTGCCGGCCTTACCCCCGGCGAGCAGTTCTTC,CASSAGLTPGEQFF
NA,TRBD2,TRBJ2-3,TRBV2,TGTGCCAGCAGTCCAGCGGGGGAGGACACAGATACGCAGTATTTT,CASSPAGEDTDTQYF
many,NA,TRBJ2-1,TRBV7-2,TGTGCCAGCACAGCGTCCCTTAGCTCCTACAATGAGCAGTTCTTC,CASTASLSSYNEQFF
few,NA,TRBJ2-7,TRBV7-6,TGTGCCAGCAGCTTTGCGACAGGCCCTCTCTACGAGCAGTACTTC,CASSFATGPLYEQYF
NA,TRBD2,TRBJ2-7,TRBV28,TGTGCCAGCAGTTTAGAACGCCAAGCGGGAAAACTCTACGAGCAGTACTTC,CASSLERQAGKLYEQYF
many,TRBD2,TRBJ2-7,TRBV5-1,TGCGCCAGCAGCCCACCGGGACTAGCGGGAGCTTACTCCTACGAGCAGTACTTC,CASSPPGLAGAYSYEQYF
NA,NA,TRBJ1-1,TRBV29-1,TGCAGCGTCCCGACAGGCGCCTTAGAAGCTTTCTTT,CSVPTGALEAFF
NA,NA,TRBJ1-4,TRBV28,TGTGCCAGCAGTTTAGTAGGAGATGCAACTAATGAAAAACTGTTTTTT,CASSLVGDATNEKLFF
NA,NA,TRBJ1-3,TRBV20-1,TGCAGTGCTAGAGCCCCACAGGGATCGCCTGGAAACACCATATATTTT,CSARAPQGSPGNTIYF
many,TRBD1,TRBJ2-3,TRBV4-1,TGCGCCAGCAGCCATCCCGGGACAGGGGGCGGTGATTCTCGAGATACGCAGTATTTT,CASSHPGTGGGDSRDTQYF
many,NA,TRBJ2-5,TRBV28,TGTGCCAGCAGAGGCGATGGAGAGACCCAGTACTTC,CASRGDGETQYF
NA,NA,TRBJ2-1,TRBV7-2,TGTGCCAGCAGCTTAGACGCGGGACTGGGTAATGAGCAGTTCTTC,CASSLDAGLGNEQFF
NA,NA,TRBJ1-1,TRBV12-3/TRBV12-4,TGTGCCAGCAGTAACCGGTACACTGAAGCTTTCTTT,CASSNRYTEAFF
many,NA,TRBJ1-2,TRBV7-9,TGTGCCAGCAGCTTGGCCCGAGGCTACACCTTC,CASSLARGYTF
many,NA,TRBJ2-7,TRBV4-1,TGCGCCAGCAGCCCCCTATTCGCGGGGAGCTCCTACGAGCAGTACTTC,CASSPLFAGSSYEQYF
few,NA,TRBJ1-3,TRBV6-2/TRBV6-3,TGTGCCAGCAGGCGCTTGGGGTCGCCACTCTCTGGAAACACCATATATTTT,CASRRLGSPLSGNTIYF
NA,NA,TRBJ1-3,TRBV27,TGTGCCAGCAGTTTAAATGGACAGCTCTCTGGAAACACCATATATTTT,CASSLNGQLSGNTIYF
many,NA,TRBJ2-1,TRBV7-2,TGTGCCAGCAGCTTAGACGGGGGTTACAATGAGCAGTTCTTC,CASSLDGGYNEQFF
NA,NA,TRBJ1-4,TRBV28,TGTGCCAGCAGTTTCATGGGGGATGGTGAAAAACTGTTTTTT,CASSFMGDGEKLFF
many,NA,TRBJ1-2,TRBV7-2,TGTGCCAGCAGCATAAACTTAGGCTATGGCTACACCTTC,CASSINLGYGYTF
many,TRBD1,TRBJ2-6,TRBV4-1,TGCGCCAGCAGCCAAGATCCGGGACAGGGGGCCGGTGGGGCCAACGTCCTGACTTTC,CASSQDPGQGAGGANVLTF
few,TRBD1,TRBJ2-7,TRBV7-9,TGTGCCAGCAGCTCAGACAGGGCGAGGGTCTACGAGCAGTACTTC,CASSSDRARVYEQYF
many,NA,TRBJ2-7,TRBV29-1,TGCAGCGCCGGGACCCACACCTACGAGCAGTACTTC,CSAGTHTYEQYF
many,NA,TRBJ2-7,TRBV7-2,TGTGCCAGCAGCCGTAGGACAGCCTACGAGCAGTACTTC,CASSRRTAYEQYF
NA,NA,TRBJ2-3,TRBV20-1,TGCAGTGCTAGAACCGGGACGGTCGGCACAGATACGCAGTATTTT,CSARTGTVGTDTQYF
few,NA,TRBJ2-2,TRBV25-1,TGTGCCAGCGCGGGGTCTCCTTCCGATGGCGGGGAGCTGTTTTTT,CASAGSPSDGGELFF
few,TRBD1,TRBJ2-6,TRBV11-3,TGTGCCAGCAGCAAGGGGGCTACTGCTGGGGCCAACGTCCTGACTTTC,CASSKGATAGANVLTF
many,NA,TRBJ2-7,TRBV20-1,TGCAGTGCTAGTCCCTTGACTAGAACGGGCGAGCAGTACTTC,CSASPLTRTGEQYF